The clone carrying this TCR beta chain has at least ten counts. Its antigen remains unidentified. The sample is drawn from a study of T cells in Graves' hyperthyroidism and ophthalmopathy. Notes on the study in general: Expanded thyroid clonotypes (above 0.001) were mostly also found in blood.

The source material, RNA transcripts, was used to amplify TCR beta CDR3 regions. First-round RT-PCR of the TCR CDR3 relied on the HTBI primer set. TCRdb fed the multiplex PCR reads into MiXCR, producing one record per CDR3 protein. The table shows around 580,000 distinct CDR3 sequences, with 46% occurring only once. Patients having uncontrolled infection, another autoimmune disease, pregnancy or lactation were not included. Germline values: CDR1 KGHDR, CDR2 SFDVKD. The CDR3 contains 18 residues. J lost 5 bases, V lost 0 bases, and 13 bases had no gene match. Sequencing used peripheral blood or thyroid tissue (not recorded which). The chain uses TRBV24-1 and TRBJ1-2; 8 bases line up with TRBD1. This clonotype was sampled from a woman aged 18-35 years with Graves' hyperthyroidism. CDR3 sequence: CATSDLEWETGGDYGYTF. Written as DNA, the CDR3 is TGTGCCACCAGTGATTTGGAGTGGGAAACAGGGGGTGATTATGGCTACACCTTC.